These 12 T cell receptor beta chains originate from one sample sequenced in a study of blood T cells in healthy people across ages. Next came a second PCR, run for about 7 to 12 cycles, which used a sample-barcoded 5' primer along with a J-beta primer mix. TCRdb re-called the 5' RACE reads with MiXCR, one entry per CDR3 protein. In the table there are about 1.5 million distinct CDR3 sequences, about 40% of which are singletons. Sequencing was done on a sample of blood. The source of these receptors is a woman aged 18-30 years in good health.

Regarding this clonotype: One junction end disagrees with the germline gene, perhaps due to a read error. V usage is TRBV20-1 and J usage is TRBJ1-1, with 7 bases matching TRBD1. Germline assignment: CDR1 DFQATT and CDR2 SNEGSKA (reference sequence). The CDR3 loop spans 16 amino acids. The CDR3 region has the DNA TGCAGTGCTAGAGACCTACAAGACAGGGCAAACACGGAAGCTTTCTTT. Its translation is CSARDLQDRANTEAFF.

CDR3 sequence (DNA): TGTGCCAGCAGATACGGATGGATGGTCAATCAGAATTCACCCCTCCACTTT. It translates to CASRYGWMVNQNSPLHF. The chain joins TRBV12-3 or TRBV12-4 to TRBJ1-6; no reliable D call. The V and J ends lost 6 bases and 7 bases respectively, with 22 bases between them. The CDR3 covers 17 residues.

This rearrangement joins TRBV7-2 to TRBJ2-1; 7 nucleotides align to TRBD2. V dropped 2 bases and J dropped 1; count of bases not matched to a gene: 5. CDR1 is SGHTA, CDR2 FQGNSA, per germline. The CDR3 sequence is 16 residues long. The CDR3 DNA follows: TGTGCCAGCAGCTTACGGGCTAGCGGATCCTACAATGAGCAGTTCTTC. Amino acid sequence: CASSLRASGSYNEQFF.

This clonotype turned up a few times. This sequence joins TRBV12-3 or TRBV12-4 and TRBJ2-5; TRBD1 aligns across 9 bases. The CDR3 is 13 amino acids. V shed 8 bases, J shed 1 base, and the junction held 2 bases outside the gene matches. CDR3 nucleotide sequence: TGTGCCAGCGAGGACAGGGGCCAAGAGACCCAGTACTTC. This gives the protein CASEDRGQETQYF.

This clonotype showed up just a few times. The CDR3 DNA reads TGTGCCAGCAGTCCCGGGACCAAGTGGCAGCCCCAGCATTTT. Its translation is CASSPGTKWQPQHF. This chain uses TRBV12-3 or TRBV12-4 with TRBJ1-5, with D perhaps TRBD1 (5 bases). The V and J ends lost 5 bases and 7 bases respectively, with 15 bases between them. The CDR3 is made up of 14 amino acids.

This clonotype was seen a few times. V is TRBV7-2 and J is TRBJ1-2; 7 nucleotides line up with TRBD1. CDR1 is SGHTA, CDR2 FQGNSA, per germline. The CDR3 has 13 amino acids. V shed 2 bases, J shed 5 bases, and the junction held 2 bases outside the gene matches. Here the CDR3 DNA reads TGTGCCAGCAGCTTACCGGGACAGTATGGCTACACCTTC. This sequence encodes CASSLPGQYGYTF.

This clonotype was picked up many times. CDR3 protein: CASSYEPEGNIQYF. CDR3 coding DNA: TGTGCCAGCAGTTACGAGCCCGAGGGGAACATTCAGTACTTC. The chain links TRBV6-5 to TRBJ2-4; D possibly uses TRBD1 or TRBD2 (5 bases each). The germline CDR1 and CDR2 sequences are MNHEY and SVGAGI. The germline V and J ends were trimmed by 2 bases and 7 bases, with 12 bases remaining between them. The length of the CDR3 is 14 residues.

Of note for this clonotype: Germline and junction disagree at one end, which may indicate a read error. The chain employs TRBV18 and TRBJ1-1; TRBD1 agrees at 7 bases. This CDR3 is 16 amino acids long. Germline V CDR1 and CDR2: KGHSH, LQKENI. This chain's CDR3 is CACSPIQGGGKPEAFF. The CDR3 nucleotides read TGTGCCTGCTCCCCCATTCAGGGGGGCGGTAAACCTGAAGCTTTCTTT.

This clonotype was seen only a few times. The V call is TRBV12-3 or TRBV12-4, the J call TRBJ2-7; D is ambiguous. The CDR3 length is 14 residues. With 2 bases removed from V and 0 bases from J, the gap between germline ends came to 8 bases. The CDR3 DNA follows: TGTGCCAGCAGTTTATATGGGCCCTCCTACGAGCAGTACTTC. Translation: CASSLYGPSYEQYF.

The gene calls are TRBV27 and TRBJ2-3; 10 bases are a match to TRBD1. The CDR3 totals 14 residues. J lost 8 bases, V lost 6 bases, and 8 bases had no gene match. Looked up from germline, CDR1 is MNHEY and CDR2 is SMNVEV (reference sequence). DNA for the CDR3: TGTGCCAGCAGCCCCGGACAGGGGGAGGTTACGCAGTATTTT. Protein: CASSPGQGEVTQYF.

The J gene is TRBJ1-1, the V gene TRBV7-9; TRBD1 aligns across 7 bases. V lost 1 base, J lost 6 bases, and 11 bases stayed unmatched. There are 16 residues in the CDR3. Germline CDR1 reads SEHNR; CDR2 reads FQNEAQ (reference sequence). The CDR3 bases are TGTGCCAGCAGCTTAGGGGGGGCAGGGGGAAAGGCTGAAGCTTTCTTT. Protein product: CASSLGGAGGKAEAFF.

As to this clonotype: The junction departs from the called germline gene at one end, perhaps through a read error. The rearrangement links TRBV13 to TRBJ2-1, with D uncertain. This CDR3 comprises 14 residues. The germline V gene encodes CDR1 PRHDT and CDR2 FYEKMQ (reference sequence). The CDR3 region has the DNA TGTGCCAGCAGCGTAGGACCGACATACAATGAGCAGTTCTTC. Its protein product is CASSVGPTYNEQFF.